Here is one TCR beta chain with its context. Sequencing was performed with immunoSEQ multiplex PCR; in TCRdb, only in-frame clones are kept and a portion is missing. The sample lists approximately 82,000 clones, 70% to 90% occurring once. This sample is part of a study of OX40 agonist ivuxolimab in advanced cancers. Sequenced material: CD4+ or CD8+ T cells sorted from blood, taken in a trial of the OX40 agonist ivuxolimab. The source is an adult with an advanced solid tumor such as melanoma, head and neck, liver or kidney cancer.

CDR3 protein: CASSLWTSGNYEQYF. The CDR3 bases are TGTGCCAGCAGCTTATGGACTAGCGGCAACTACGAGCAGTACTTC. The chain carries TRBV7-2 and TRBJ2-7; 10 nucleotides align to TRBD2. The length of the CDR3 is 15 residues. Germline V gene data show CDR1 as SGHTA and CDR2 as FQGNSA. The J segment lost 3 bases and the V segment lost 2 bases, leaving 4 bases of the junction unmatched.